Following are 20 T cell receptor beta chains from one sample sequenced in a study of molecular identifiers for immune sequencing clone quantification. TCRdb re-called the PCR reads through MiXCR, storing one row per CDR3 protein. The data show about half a million distinct CDR3 sequences, around 21% seen once. Material for sequencing was naive CD8+ T cells from blood, with Jurkat cell RNA spiked in. Described subset: FACS-sorted CD8+CD4-CCR7+CD45RA+ naive T cells. The receptor set was obtained from a human donor in good health. Some libraries in this study had Jurkat cell RNA spiked in.

The chain employs TRBV20-1 and TRBJ2-7, with TRBD2 matching 9 bases. Per the germline V gene, CDR1 is DFQATT and CDR2 is SNEGSKA (reference sequence). With 7 bases clipped from V and 2 bases from J, the junction kept 6 bases outside the gene matches. The CDR3 runs 13 residues. The DNA for the CDR3 is TGCAGTGTCACTAGCGGGTTCCCCTACGAGCAGTACTTC. It translates to CSVTSGFPYEQYF.

This clonotype was detected many times. The rearrangement joins TRBV28 to TRBJ2-3, with TRBD2 as a possible D gene (6 bases). Per the germline V gene, CDR1 is MDHEN and CDR2 is SYDVKM. The CDR3 sequence is 15 residues long. Deletions cut 5 bases from V and 0 bases from J, with 12 bases between. The CDR3 loop is CASSRPSVSTDTQYF. DNA for the CDR3: TGTGCCAGCAGTCGTCCTAGCGTTAGCACAGATACGCAGTATTTT.

The sample holds many counts of this clonotype. The chain links TRBV30 to TRBJ2-2; the D is unclear. The length of the CDR3 is 12 residues. V was cut by 1 base and J by 5 bases, with 5 bases left in between. Germline V lookup: CDR1 GTSNPN, CDR2 SVGIG (reference sequence). The CDR3 is CAWSEDTGELFF. CDR3 nucleotide sequence: TGTGCCTGGAGTGAGGATACCGGGGAGCTGTTTTTT.

The chain links TRBV7-9 to TRBJ2-1, with no clear D. The germline V gene encodes CDR1 SEHNR and CDR2 FQNEAQ (reference sequence). Trimming took 5 bases from V and 6 from J, leaving 8 bases between them. The CDR3 covers 12 residues. DNA of the CDR3: TGTGCCAGCAGCACATTTACCAATGAGCAGTTCTTC. As protein: CASSTFTNEQFF.

This clonotype was found many times. The junction departs from the called germline gene at one end, perhaps through a read error. The chain joins TRBV7-9 to TRBJ2-1; D may be TRBD1 or TRBD2 (6 bases each). This CDR3 region has 12 residues. CDR1 SEHNR and CDR2 FQNEAQ come from the germline V gene (reference sequence). CDR3 amino acids: CASSQYSRGQEF. The CDR3 coding sequence is TGTGCCAGCAGCCAGTATTCCCGGGGGCAAGAGTTC.

The DNA for the CDR3 is TGTGCCAGCAGTCGTTTCGGAGCCGACTACAATGAGCAGTTCTTC. Translated: CASSRFGADYNEQFF. The V and J genes are TRBV12-3 or TRBV12-4 and TRBJ2-1, with D uncertain. The CDR3 is 15 residues long. V was shortened by 5 bases and J by 3 bases, with 14 bases between the two germline ends.

This clonotype was observed many times. This chain links TRBV11-2 with TRBJ2-7; D remains unclear. Looked up from germline, CDR1 is SGHAT and CDR2 is FQNNGV. V lost 1 base and J lost 0, with 10 bases in between. The CDR3 sequence is 15 residues long. CDR3 bases: TGTGCCAGCAGCTTAGGCCCAGGTAGCTCCTACGAGCAGTACTTC. Its protein is CASSLGPGSSYEQYF.

This clonotype was seen just once. This clone may be a read error of a much larger clone one base away. The chain employs TRBV7-2 and TRBJ1-3; D is unclear. V dropped 5 bases and J dropped 4 bases, with 15 bases sitting between them. The germline V gene encodes CDR1 SGHTA and CDR2 FQGNSA. The CDR3 runs to 15 residues. CDR3 in DNA: TGTGCCAGCAGCCAGGCCACGGGTGAGGGAAACACCATATATTTT. Amino acids: CASSQATGEGNTIYF. Full variable domain (missing parts from reference TRBV7-2 and TRBJ1-3): GAGVSQSPSNKVTEKGKDVELRCDPISGHTALYWYRQSLGQGLEFLIYFQGNSAPDKSGLPSDRFSAERTGGSVSTLTIQRTQQEDSAVYLCASSQATGEGNTIYFGEGSWLTVV.

As to this clonotype: A read error may be the cause here, since a much bigger clone is one base away. CDR3 DNA sequence: TGCAGTGCTAGCTCGACGAGGTACCCGATGGGGACTGAAGCTTTCTTT. Its translation: CSASSTRYPMGTEAFF. The chain recombines TRBV20-1 with TRBJ1-1; no firm D call. This CDR3 is built from 16 residues. Trimming pared 3 bases from V and 5 bases from J, leaving 22 bases between. Germline V lookup: CDR1 DFQATT, CDR2 SNEGSKA (reference sequence).

In its sample, this clonotype was seen many times. This rearrangement joins TRBV5-6 to TRBJ2-1, with 7 bases matching TRBD1. The CDR3 sequence is 13 residues long. With 2 bases clipped from V and 10 bases from J, the junction kept 6 bases outside the gene matches. Germline assignment: CDR1 SGHDT and CDR2 YYEEEE. CDR3 nucleotides: TGTGCCAGCAGCTTCGAACAGGGGCCCGAGCAGTTCTTC. Protein: CASSFEQGPEQFF. Full variable domain (missing parts from reference TRBV5-6 and TRBJ2-1): DAGVTQSPTHLIKTRGQQVTLRCSPKSGHDTVSWYQQALGQGPQFIFQYYEEEERQRGNFPDRFSGHQFPNYSSELNVNALLLGDSALYLCASSFEQGPEQFFGPGTRLTVL.

Notes on this clonotype: A read error is possible here, since a much larger clone lies one base away. V gene TRBV4-3 combines with J gene TRBJ2-3; a weak D match, TRBD1 (6 bases). The V gene's germline CDR1 is LGHNA and CDR2 YSLEER. Trimming pared 1 base from V and 4 bases from J, leaving 24 bases between. CDR3 length: 19 residues. The CDR3 nucleotides are TGCGCCAGCAGCCAAGTAAAGGGGGTAGCCGGGCCCTCCTCAGATACGCAGTATTTT. It encodes CASSQVKGVAGPSSDTQYF.

Concerning this clonotype: A much more abundant neighbour one base away suggests this may be a read error. The V and J genes are TRBV7-2 and TRBJ2-1; no clear D. This CDR3 comprises 15 residues. Per germline, CDR1 SGHTA and CDR2 FQGNSA. CDR3 DNA sequence: TGTGCCAGCAGCTTAGACGTGAGCTCCTACAATGAGCGGTTCTTC. Translating gives CASSLDVSSYNERFF.

This chain uses TRBV5-1 with TRBJ1-6, with no clear D. The CDR3 totals 15 residues. Germline V CDR1 and CDR2: SGHRS, YFSETQ. V lost 3 bases and J 8 bases, leaving 15 bases between the germline ends. DNA for the CDR3: TGCGCCAGCAGCTGGACTACCCTTCAAGATTCACCCCTCCACTTT. It translates to CASSWTTLQDSPLHF. The variable domain in full, completed from reference TRBV5-1 and TRBJ1-6, reads KAGVTQTPRYLIKTRGQQVTLSCSPISGHRSVSWYQQTPGQGLQFLFEYFSETQRNKGNFPGRFSGRQFSNSRSEMNVSTLELGDSALYLCASSWTTLQDSPLHFGNGTRLTVT.

The chain combines TRBV7-9 with TRBJ2-1; TRBD1 aligns across 8 bases. The CDR3 spans 15 residues. Germline CDR1 reads SEHNR; CDR2 reads FQNEAQ (reference sequence). V shed 4 bases and J 4 bases; nucleotides not matched to a gene: 6. The CDR3 bases are TGTGCCAGCAGCTCCCGGGACAGGTCGTACAATGAGCAGTTCTTC. Amino acids: CASSSRDRSYNEQFF.

This clonotype was picked up a small number of times. The rearrangement uses TRBV19 and TRBJ1-2, with D possibly being TRBD1 (5 bases). This CDR3 is built from 16 residues. In germline, CDR1 is LNHDA, CDR2 SQIVND (reference sequence). Deletions cut 5 bases from V and 4 bases from J, with 20 bases between. CDR3 sequence reads: CASSPYTEGFAYGYTF. The CDR3 nucleotides are TGTGCCAGTAGTCCATACACAGAGGGGTTCGCCTATGGCTACACCTTC.

In this sample, this clonotype turned up many times. The V gene is TRBV4-1, the J gene TRBJ2-7; 7 bases are a match to TRBD1. The trim removed 1 base at V and 0 bases at J, leaving 6 bases unmatched. The CDR3 has 16 amino acids. Germline lookup yields CDR1 MGHRA and CDR2 YSYEKL. DNA of the CDR3: TGCGCCAGCAGCCAAGGGACAGGAGGCAGCTCCTACGAGCAGTACTTC. This encodes CASSQGTGGSSYEQYF.

The V and J genes are TRBV2 and TRBJ2-7, with TRBD1 matching 7 bases. The CDR3 has 14 amino acids. Looked up from germline, CDR1 is SNHLY and CDR2 is FYNNEI. The trim removed 3 bases at V and 1 base at J, leaving 3 bases unmatched. The CDR3, as DNA: TGTGCCAGCAGTGATACAGGGGATTCCTACGAGCAGTACTTC. Translation gives CASSDTGDSYEQYF.

The rearrangement joins TRBV13 to TRBJ2-7; 8 bases map to TRBD1. With V trimmed by 5 bases and J by 3 bases, 6 bases remained unmatched. CDR3 length: 14 residues. Germline assignment: CDR1 PRHDT and CDR2 FYEKMQ (reference sequence). This CDR3 is CASSRTGYGYEQYF. As DNA, the CDR3 is TGTGCCAGCAGCCGGACAGGGTACGGCTACGAGCAGTACTTC. The full variable domain, completed using reference TRBV13 and TRBJ2-7, is AAGVIQSPRHLIKEKRETATLKCYPIPRHDTVYWYQQGPGQDPQFLISFYEKMQSDKGSIPDRFSAQQFSDYHSELNMSSLELGDSALYFCASSRTGYGYEQYFGPGTRLTVT.

This clonotype was counted only a few times. V and J are TRBV5-1 and TRBJ2-7, with 9 bases lining up with TRBD2. The CDR3 totals 18 residues. The ends lost 2 bases at V and 3 bases at J; junction bases unmatched: 15. CDR1 and CDR2 from the germline V gene are SGHRS and YFSETQ. The CDR3 loop reads CASSFEASGTLGDYEQYF. Here the CDR3 DNA reads TGCGCCAGCAGCTTCGAGGCTAGCGGGACCCTAGGAGACTACGAGCAGTACTTC.

The chain recombines TRBV6-1 with TRBJ1-5; D remains ambiguous. Looked up from germline, CDR1 is MNHNS and CDR2 is SASEGT. Trimming shortened V by 2 bases and J by 0 bases, and 8 bases separated the two germline ends. The CDR3 loop spans 15 amino acids. The CDR3 sequence: CASSEFRNSNQPQHF. As DNA, the CDR3 is TGTGCCAGCAGTGAATTCAGAAATAGCAATCAGCCCCAGCATTTT.